This passage covers 32 T cell receptor beta chains from one sample sequenced in a study of cytomegalovirus exposure and HLA in healthy donors. Measured with immunoSEQ multiplex PCR; TCRdb has only the in-frame clones, and not every one. Of 150,000 or so clones in the sample, roughly 84% were seen once. Source material: PBMCs. These receptors all come from a man between 25 and 39 years old in good health and CMV-seropositive.

The count of this clone is one. The same CDR3 also results from other DNA sequences found in this sample. CDR3 in amino acids: CAWDLAGGYNEQFF. CDR3 in DNA: TGTGCCTGGGATTTAGCGGGAGGGTACAATGAGCAGTTCTTC. The chain recombines TRBV30 with TRBJ2-1; 11 nucleotides line up with TRBD2. The CDR3 spans 14 residues. CDR1 and CDR2 from the germline V gene are GTSNPN and SVGIG (reference sequence). Trimming took 5 bases from V and 4 from J; bases not matched to a gene: 4.

The rearrangement links TRBV7-9 to TRBJ2-1; tentative D call: TRBD2 (6 bases). The CDR3 runs to 12 residues. Germline loops: CDR1 SEHNR, CDR2 FQNEAQ (reference sequence). Deletions cut 6 bases from V and 7 bases from J, with 10 bases between. This chain's CDR3 is CASRLAGNEQFF. For the CDR3, the DNA is TGTGCCAGCAGATTGGCGGGGAATGAGCAGTTCTTC.

This clone was seen ten or more times. The chain uses TRBV7-2 and TRBJ2-7; 7 positions match TRBD1. The CDR3 extends over 12 amino acids. The ends lost 6 bases at V and 6 bases at J; junction bases unmatched: 5. In germline, CDR1 is SGHTA, CDR2 FQGNSA. DNA for the CDR3: TGTGCCAGCAGAGATGGGACAGCCGAGCAGTACTTC. Amino acids: CASRDGTAEQYF.

Details on this clone: Other DNA sequences in the same sample also yield this CDR3. The chain is built from TRBV18 and TRBJ1-5, with TRBD1 matching 9 bases. There are 16 residues in the CDR3. The germline gives CDR1 KGHSH, CDR2 LQKENI. V trimming: 2 bases; J trimming: 6 bases; junction bases outside the gene matches: 8. The CDR3 loop reads CASSPFPGQGGQPQHF. Here the CDR3 DNA reads TGTGCCAGCTCACCATTTCCGGGACAGGGAGGTCAGCCCCAGCATTTT.

This clone has just a few counts. V usage is TRBV7-2 and J usage is TRBJ2-1; 9 bases line up with TRBD1. There are 15 residues in the CDR3. Losses at the gene ends were 3 bases for V and 3 bases for J; bases not matched to a gene: 3. Germline-derived CDR1 and CDR2 are SGHTA and FQGNSA. CDR3 nucleotide sequence: TGTGCCAGCAGCTTTGGGACAGGGATCTACAATGAGCAGTTCTTC. Its translation is CASSFGTGIYNEQFF.

This chain joins TRBV15 and TRBJ2-7, with D perhaps TRBD1 (5 bases). V lost 3 bases, J lost 6 bases, and 12 bases lay in between. CDR1 and CDR2 from the germline V gene are LNHNV and YYDKDF (reference sequence). This CDR3 has 13 residues. CDR3 loop: CATSRASGSEQYF. The CDR3 DNA follows: TGTGCCACCAGCAGGGCATCAGGGTCCGAGCAGTACTTC.

This rearrangement joins TRBV6-1 to TRBJ1-5; the D gene is possibly TRBD1 (5 bases). The CDR3 runs 16 residues. Germline CDR1 and CDR2: MNHNS and SASEGT. Deletions cut 0 bases from V and 0 bases from J, with 9 bases between. The CDR3 loop is CASSEAAGYSNQPQHF. The CDR3 DNA reads as TGTGCCAGCAGTGAAGCTGCAGGGTATAGCAATCAGCCCCAGCATTTT.

The genes are TRBV10-2 and TRBJ1-1; a possible D gene is TRBD1 (6 bases). The germline gives CDR1 WSHSY, CDR2 SAAADI. CDR3 length equals 15 residues. V was cut by 3 bases and J by 6 bases, with 17 bases left in between. The CDR3 bases are TGCGCCAGCAGTGACGTAACAGGGCGTATCTCTGAAGCTTTCTTT. As protein: CASSDVTGRISEAFF.

The J gene is TRBJ2-7, the V gene TRBV28; possible D gene TRBD1, 7 bases. The CDR3 extends over 13 amino acids. Germline CDR1 is MDHEN and CDR2 is SYDVKM. V was cut by 8 bases and J by 6 bases, with 17 bases left in between. DNA of the CDR3: TGTGCCAGCGCAGGGGGGACGGGTGGCGAGCAGTACTTC. Translating gives CASAGGTGGEQYF.

The rearrangement joins TRBV19 to TRBJ1-2; the match to TRBD1 covers 7 bases. Trimming removed 1 base from V and 4 bases from J; junction bases left unmatched: 6. The CDR3 length is 15 residues. CDR1 is LNHDA and CDR2 is SQIVND in the germline V gene (reference sequence). The CDR3 protein is CASSIVPGQPYGYTF. CDR3 coding DNA: TGTGCCAGTAGTATAGTCCCGGGACAGCCCTATGGCTACACCTTC.

In its sample, this clone was seen a few times. V and J are TRBV9 and TRBJ2-7; 7 nucleotides match TRBD1. Germline trimming cut 2 bases from V and 11 bases from J; bases unmatched to any gene: 13. The CDR3 is made up of 14 amino acids. Germline lookup yields CDR1 SGDLS and CDR2 YYNGEE. CDR3 DNA sequence: TGTGCCAGCAGCGTGGATACAGGGGCAGGTGAGGAGTACTTC. Residues: CASSVDTGAGEEYF.

The chain carries TRBV7-9 and TRBJ2-3, with D possibly TRBD2 on 6 matching bases. This CDR3 is built from 14 residues. Germline V CDR1 and CDR2: SEHNR, FQNEAQ (reference sequence). Trimming left V 5 bases short and J 3 bases short, with 12 bases between. DNA for the CDR3: TGTGCCAGCAGCCCAACCGCGGGGACAGATACGCAGTATTTT. Amino acid sequence: CASSPTAGTDTQYF. Full variable domain (missing parts from reference TRBV7-9 and TRBJ2-3): DTGVSQNPRHKITKRGQNVTFRCDPISEHNRLYWYRQTLGQGPEFLTYFQNEAQLEKSRLLSDRFSAERPKGSFSTLEIQRTEQGDSAMYLCASSPTAGTDTQYFGPGTRLTVL.

V is TRBV7-9 and J is TRBJ2-1; D uncertain. The germline V gene has CDR1 SEHNR and CDR2 FQNEAQ (reference sequence). This CDR3 contains 17 residues. V was trimmed by 0 bases and J by 0 bases, leaving 12 bases between them. The CDR3: CASSLARLPSSYNEQFF. The CDR3 nucleotides read TGTGCCAGCAGCTTAGCGCGACTCCCGAGCTCCTACAATGAGCAGTTCTTC.

The chain employs TRBV7-3 and TRBJ2-2; 7 positions match TRBD2. Germline V gene lookup returns CDR1 SGHTA and CDR2 FQGTGA. V shed 3 bases, J shed 3 bases, and the junction held 10 bases outside the gene matches. This CDR3 contains 17 residues. The CDR3 DNA is TGTGCCAGCAGCTTGGGCGGGGGATTGGTTGACACCGGGGAGCTGTTTTTT. Amino acid sequence: CASSLGGGLVDTGELFF.

The gene calls are TRBV5-1 and TRBJ2-7, with D possibly TRBD1 on 5 matching bases. The germline V and J ends were trimmed by 1 base and 5 bases, with 16 bases remaining between them. The CDR3 has 15 amino acids. Germline CDR1 and CDR2: SGHRS and YFSETQ. The CDR3 DNA follows: TGCGCCAGCAGCTTGATCGGCAGGGTGGGCGACGAGCAGTACTTC. This sequence encodes CASSLIGRVGDEQYF.

The gene calls are TRBV5-1 and TRBJ1-3; 7 nucleotides line up with TRBD1. Germline V gene data show CDR1 as SGHRS and CDR2 as YFSETQ. The CDR3 extends over 15 amino acids. Trimming took 4 bases from V and 3 from J; bases not matched to a gene: 7. CDR3 loop: CASSLPDRVGNTIYF. The DNA for the CDR3 is TGCGCCAGCAGCCTGCCCGACAGGGTTGGAAACACCATATATTTT. The complete variable domain, with remaining parts taken from reference TRBV5-1 and TRBJ1-3, reads KAGVTQTPRYLIKTRGQQVTLSCSPISGHRSVSWYQQTPGQGLQFLFEYFSETQRNKGNFPGRFSGRQFSNSRSEMNVSTLELGDSALYLCASSLPDRVGNTIYFGEGSWLTVV.

To note about this clone: A much more abundant neighbour one base away suggests this may be a read error. Other DNA sequences of this sample code for an identical CDR3. The chain has TRBV6-1 and TRBJ2-1; tentative D call: TRBD2 (5 bases). The CDR3 spans 15 residues. Per the germline V gene, CDR1 is MNHNS and CDR2 is SASEGT. Trimming shortened V by 0 bases and J by 7 bases, and 13 bases separated the two germline ends. The DNA for the CDR3 is TGTGCCAGCAGTGAAGCTCCGGGGAGCTATAATGAGCAGTTCTTC. Protein sequence: CASSEAPGSYNEQFF.

The gene calls are TRBV9 and TRBJ2-3; TRBD2 matches at 11 bases. Germline V gene lookup returns CDR1 SGDLS and CDR2 YYNGEE. Trimming cost V 2 bases and J 2 bases; bases outside gene matches: 1. The CDR3 spans 15 residues. The CDR3 bases are TGTGCCAGCAGCGTTAGCGGGAGGGACACAGATACGCAGTATTTT. It specifies CASSVSGRDTDTQYF.

The genes are TRBV5-1 and TRBJ1-5; 7 bases fit TRBD1. Losses at the gene ends were 4 bases for V and 3 bases for J; bases not matched to a gene: 4. This CDR3 spans 14 amino acids. Per germline, CDR1 SGHRS and CDR2 YFSETQ. The CDR3: CASSGGTDNQPQHF. CDR3 nucleotides: TGCGCCAGCAGCGGCGGGACAGACAATCAGCCCCAGCATTTT.

The rearrangement links TRBV21-1 to TRBJ2-3; the table's D call TRBD2 went unverified against the DNA. TRBV21-1 is shown as a pseudogene. The CDR3 is 13 residues long. CDR3 sequence (DNA): TGTGCCAGCAGCAAAGAATCCCTAACCACGCAGTATTTT. It encodes CASSKESLTTQYF.

The chain combines TRBV10-3 with TRBJ2-2, with 8 nucleotides matching TRBD2. In germline, CDR1 is ENHRY, CDR2 SYGVKD. Unmatched junction bases numbered 2, after V lost 4 bases and J lost 1 base. The CDR3 is made up of 15 amino acids. CDR3 sequence: CAISVSGVNTGELFF. The DNA of the CDR3 is TGTGCCATCAGTGTTAGCGGGGTGAACACCGGGGAGCTGTTTTTT.

The rearrangement joins TRBV30 to TRBJ2-7; 8 bases match TRBD1. This CDR3 is 13 amino acids long. The germline V gene encodes CDR1 GTSNPN and CDR2 SVGIG (reference sequence). Germline trimming cut 5 bases from V and 2 bases from J; bases unmatched to any gene: 5. As DNA, the CDR3 is TGTGCCTGGGACAGGGGTCCCGCCTACGAGCAGTACTTC. This codes for CAWDRGPAYEQYF. Using reference TRBV30 and TRBJ2-7 for the parts outside the CDR3, the full variable domain is SQTIHQWPATLVQPVGSPLSLECTVEGTSNPNLYWYRQAAGRGLQLLFYSVGIGQISSEVPQNLSASRPQDRQFILSSKKLLLSDSGFYLCAWDRGPAYEQYFGPGTRLTVT.

The V gene is TRBV11-2, the J gene TRBJ1-2; possible D gene TRBD1, 6 bases. This CDR3 is 16 amino acids long. With 0 bases removed from V and 5 bases from J, the gap between germline ends came to 16 bases. Germline lookup yields CDR1 SGHAT and CDR2 FQNNGV. Here the CDR3 reads CASSLDPTGSVYGYTF. The CDR3 DNA reads as TGTGCCAGCAGCTTAGATCCCACAGGGTCGGTATATGGCTACACCTTC.

V gene TRBV19 combines with J gene TRBJ1-2, with D perhaps matching TRBD1 (5 bases). V was trimmed by 10 bases and J by 8 bases, leaving 14 bases between them. CDR3 length equals 11 residues. CDR1 LNHDA and CDR2 SQIVND come from the germline V gene (reference sequence). The CDR3 coding sequence is TGTGCCACCAACAACGCAGGGGGCTACACCTTC. Its protein is CATNNAGGYTF.

V gene TRBV4-3 combines with J gene TRBJ1-5; D gene unclear. CDR3 size: 16 residues. Germline V gene sequence: CDR1 LGHNA, CDR2 YSLEER. The ends were cut back, 0 bases at V and 0 bases at J, with 9 bases in the middle. The CDR3 DNA reads TGCGCCAGCAGCCAAGATCCCGGGTATAGCAATCAGCCCCAGCATTTT. Amino acid sequence: CASSQDPGYSNQPQHF.

The chain carries TRBV7-9 and TRBJ2-7; D possibly corresponds to TRBD2 (7 bases). This CDR3 is built from 16 residues. Trimming removed 0 bases from V and 2 bases from J, with 14 bases in between. The germline V gene has CDR1 SEHNR and CDR2 FQNEAQ (reference sequence). For the CDR3, the DNA is TGTGCCAGCAGCTTAGCGGGGGGGCGGGACGCCTACGAGCAGTACTTC. Protein product: CASSLAGGRDAYEQYF.

The sample holds many counts of this clone. The chain joins TRBV6-4 to TRBJ1-6; D unresolved. The germline V and J ends were trimmed by 6 bases and 5 bases, with 14 bases remaining between them. From germline, CDR1 is MRHNA and CDR2 SNTAGT. There are 15 residues in the CDR3. The CDR3 here is CASSEREGDNSPLHF. CDR3 DNA sequence: TGTGCCAGCAGCGAGAGGGAGGGCGATAATTCACCCCTCCACTTT.

V gene TRBV7-9 combines with J gene TRBJ2-7, with 10 nucleotides matching TRBD2. CDR1 and CDR2 (germline): SEHNR, FQNEAQ (reference sequence). The CDR3 is made up of 15 amino acids. With 1 base clipped from V and 2 bases from J, the junction kept 2 bases outside the gene matches. The CDR3 protein is CASSLVSGRTYEQYF. The CDR3 DNA is TGTGCCAGCAGCTTAGTTAGCGGGAGGACCTACGAGCAGTACTTC.

The V call is TRBV7-3, the J call TRBJ1-2; 10 nucleotides line up with TRBD1. Per the germline V gene, CDR1 is SGHTA and CDR2 is FQGTGA. The CDR3 sequence is 18 residues long. Losses at the gene ends were 6 bases for V and 1 base for J; bases not matched to a gene: 14. This CDR3 reads CASRISDHRDRGNYGYTF. As DNA, the CDR3 is TGTGCCAGCAGAATCTCGGACCACCGGGACAGGGGTAACTATGGCTACACCTTC.

The genes are TRBV7-6 and TRBJ1-2; D gene ambiguous. Germline V gene lookup returns CDR1 SGHVS and CDR2 FNYEAQ. There are 16 residues in the CDR3. Deletions cut 4 bases from V and 5 bases from J, with 20 bases between. The CDR3 loop reads CASSSYLAGEGYGYTF. DNA of the CDR3: TGTGCCAGCAGCTCTTATTTGGCGGGAGAGGGTTATGGCTACACCTTC.

Details on this clone: The junction departs from the called germline gene at one end, perhaps through a read error. V is TRBV27 and J is TRBJ2-1, with TRBD2 matching 8 bases. Germline V CDR1 and CDR2: MNHEY, SMNVEV (reference sequence). The CDR3 is 15 residues long. CDR3 sequence reads: CAGSPGTRAINEQFF. In nucleotides, the CDR3 is TGTGCCGGCAGCCCCGGGACTAGAGCAATCAATGAGCAGTTCTTC.

The chain uses TRBV27 and TRBJ2-7; 7 bases line up with TRBD1. CDR1 and CDR2 (germline): MNHEY, SMNVEV (reference sequence). Trimming removed 5 bases from V and 3 bases from J; junction bases left unmatched: 7. The CDR3 has 14 residues. Here the CDR3 reads CASSQYRGFYEQYF. CDR3 bases: TGTGCCAGCAGTCAGTACAGGGGCTTCTACGAGCAGTACTTC.